The 12 T cell receptor beta chains given below trace back to one sample, sequenced in a study of early stage breast cancer tumors. Libraries were prepared by immunoSEQ multiplex PCR; TCRdb keeps only in-frame clonotypes and omits some of them. The sample yields about 58,000 clones, 65% to 80% seen once. Sequencing was performed on blood. The origin of the receptors is a person aged 30-39 years with breast cancer.

This chain connects TRBV30 to TRBJ1-6, with D possibly TRBD1 on 5 matching bases. The CDR3 has 14 amino acids. CDR1 is GTSNPN and CDR2 is SVGIG in the germline V gene (reference sequence). The ends were cut back, 0 bases at V and 7 bases at J, with 10 bases in the middle. The CDR3, as DNA: TGTGCCTGGAGTGTGTCAGGGTGGAATTCACCCCTCCACTTT. Amino acid sequence: CAWSVSGWNSPLHF.

J is TRBJ1-1 and V is TRBV29-1, with unresolved D. There are 11 residues in the CDR3. V lost 3 bases and J lost 8, with 10 bases in between. CDR1 and CDR2 from the germline V gene are SQVTM and ANQGSEA. CDR3 protein: CSVDVRQEAFF. CDR3 bases: TGCAGCGTTGATGTGCGACAAGAAGCTTTCTTT.

This clone was found once. The gene calls are TRBV7-2 and TRBJ1-4; no definite D call. CDR3 length equals 15 residues. Trimming took 1 base from V and 6 from J, leaving 12 bases between them. Germline lookup yields CDR1 SGHTA and CDR2 FQGNSA. As DNA, the CDR3 is TGTGCCAGCAGCTTAGTAGTGGGAACGGATGAAAAACTGTTTTTT. Amino acid sequence: CASSLVVGTDEKLFF.

The CDR3 sequence: CASSDAFGVGDTQYF. CDR3 coding DNA: TGTGCCAGCAGCGACGCTTTTGGGGTGGGGGATACGCAGTATTTT. The chain links TRBV9 to TRBJ2-3; D is undetermined. The V end was cut by 3 bases, the J end by 6 bases, with 17 bases between. The CDR3 totals 15 residues. Germline V gene data show CDR1 as SGDLS and CDR2 as YYNGEE.

The chain has TRBV5-1 and TRBJ2-7, with 7 nucleotides matching TRBD2. Germline CDR1 and CDR2: SGHRS and YFSETQ. The CDR3 extends over 15 amino acids. After removal of 0 bases from V and 0 bases from J, the junction contained 3 bases not matched to a gene. The CDR3 region is CASSLVGGSSYEQYF. DNA of the CDR3: TGCGCCAGCAGCTTGGTGGGGGGGAGCTCCTACGAGCAGTACTTC.

The chain carries TRBV6-5 and TRBJ1-4, with 7 bases fitting TRBD1. CDR3 size: 14 residues. Trimming at V came to 8 bases and at J to 0 bases, leaving 3 bases not matched to a gene. Germline values: CDR1 MNHEY, CDR2 SVGAGI. The CDR3 region has the DNA TGTGCCAGCCACAGGGGAGCAACTAATGAAAAACTGTTTTTT. It translates to CASHRGATNEKLFF.

The rearrangement links TRBV11-2 to TRBJ2-7; 9 bases are shared with TRBD1. Germline V gives CDR1 SGHAT, CDR2 FQNNGV. The CDR3 covers 15 residues. The V gene end was trimmed by 4 bases and the J gene end by 4 bases; junction bases not matched to a gene: 8. In nucleotides, the CDR3 is TGTGCCAGCAGCTCCAGCTACAGGGGGCGATACGAGCAGTACTTC. Its protein is CASSSSYRGRYEQYF.

CDR3 protein: CASSLTGVSVDEQFF. The CDR3 DNA reads as TGTGCCAGCAGCCTCACCGGAGTCTCAGTGGATGAGCAGTTCTTC. The chain uses TRBV5-4 and TRBJ2-1; D ambiguous. The CDR3 has 15 amino acids. From germline, CDR1 is SGHNT and CDR2 YYREEE (reference sequence). Deletions cut 4 bases from V and 8 bases from J, with 19 bases between.

The chain links TRBV7-2 to TRBJ2-7; 8 positions agree with TRBD2. V lost 1 base, J lost 3 bases, and 8 bases stayed unmatched. This CDR3 is built from 16 residues. The germline V gene encodes CDR1 SGHTA and CDR2 FQGNSA. In nucleotides, the CDR3 is TGTGCCAGCAGCTTAGTTGGTGTCGCGGGAGGCTACGAGCAGTACTTC. Translation: CASSLVGVAGGYEQYF. The entire variable domain, with the rest obtained from reference TRBV7-2 and TRBJ2-7, is as follows: GAGVSQSPSNKVTEKGKDVELRCDPISGHTALYWYRQSLGQGLEFLIYFQGNSAPDKSGLPSDRFSAERTGGSVSTLTIQRTQQEDSAVYLCASSLVGVAGGYEQYFGPGTRLTVT.

The rearrangement uses TRBV7-2 and TRBJ2-5; tentative D call: TRBD2 (7 bases). Per the germline V gene, CDR1 is SGHTA and CDR2 is FQGNSA. The V and J ends lost 5 bases and 5 bases respectively, with 21 bases between them. The length of the CDR3 is 16 residues. The CDR3 protein is CASSQSGGAGSETQYF. The CDR3 nucleotides read TGTGCCAGCAGCCAAAGTGGGGGGGCGGGGTCGGAGACCCAGTACTTC.

The chain carries TRBV7-6 and TRBJ1-5; tentative D call: TRBD1 (6 bases). Per germline, CDR1 SGHVS and CDR2 FNYEAQ. V was pared by 2 bases and J by 1 base, with 12 bases between. The CDR3 runs 16 residues. The CDR3 DNA sequence: TGTGCCAGCAGCTTATTGGGGGGCGGGAGCAATCAGCCCCAGCATTTT. This encodes CASSLLGGGSNQPQHF. The full variable domain, with the rest looked up from reference TRBV7-6 and TRBJ1-5, is GAGVSQSPRYKVTKRGQDVALRCDPISGHVSLYWYRQALGQGPEFLTYFNYEAQQDKSGLPNDRFSAERPEGSISTLTIQRTEQRDSAMYRCASSLLGGGSNQPQHFGDGTRLSIL.

V and J are TRBV7-9 and TRBJ1-5; 11 positions match TRBD1. V trimming: 5 bases; J trimming: 7 bases; junction bases outside the gene matches: 4. This CDR3 spans 14 amino acids. From germline, CDR1 is SEHNR and CDR2 FQNEAQ (reference sequence). CDR3 amino acids: CASSLGQGGQPQHF. The CDR3 DNA is TGTGCCAGCAGCCTGGGACAGGGGGGGCAGCCCCAGCATTTT. The full variable domain, its missing parts supplied by reference TRBV7-9 and TRBJ1-5, is DTGVSQNPRHKITKRGQNVTFRCDPISEHNRLYWYRQTLGQGPEFLTYFQNEAQLEKSRLLSDRFSAERPKGSFSTLEIQRTEQGDSAMYLCASSLGQGGQPQHFGDGTRLSIL.